A single sample gave rise to the 27 T cell receptor beta chains below, sequenced in a study of early T cells in non-severe SARS-CoV-2 infection. A single record per CDR3 protein comes from TCRdb applying MiXCR to the 5' RACE reads. The data show 55,000 to 75,000 distinct CDR3 sequences, roughly 8.4% seen once. The sample taken for sequencing was whole blood. The receptors here all came from an adult who was a healthcare worker with PCR-confirmed SARS-CoV-2 infection or an uninfected control (not recorded which).

This clonotype was recorded at least ten times. The chain couples TRBV29-1 to TRBJ2-1, with D possibly being TRBD2 (5 bases). The CDR3 is 15 residues long. Germline CDR1 is SQVTM and CDR2 is ANQGSEA. The germline V and J ends were trimmed by 3 bases and 0 bases, with 12 bases remaining between them. This CDR3 reads CSVERRESSYNEQFF. DNA of the CDR3: TGCAGCGTTGAGAGAAGGGAGAGCTCCTACAATGAGCAGTTCTTC.

This chain uses TRBV5-1 with TRBJ1-1, with D perhaps TRBD1 (6 bases). V lost 4 bases and J lost 4, with 17 bases in between. CDR3 size: 15 residues. Germline V gives CDR1 SGHRS, CDR2 YFSETQ. In DNA form, the CDR3 reads TGCGCCAGCAGCCCTACCGGGACATTCCCCACTGAAGCTTTCTTT. Protein product: CASSPTGTFPTEAFF.

The rearrangement links TRBV18 to TRBJ2-5; D unresolved. Germline assignment: CDR1 KGHSH and CDR2 LQKENI. CDR3 size: 13 residues. V was cut by 5 bases and J by 0 bases, with 7 bases left in between. The CDR3 here is CASSKLDQETQYF. Written as DNA, the CDR3 is TGTGCCAGCTCAAAGCTAGACCAAGAGACCCAGTACTTC. Full variable domain (remainder filled in from reference TRBV18 and TRBJ2-5): NAGVMQNPRHLVRRRGQEARLRCSPMKGHSHVYWYRQLPEEGLKFMVYLQKENIIDESGMPKERFSAEFPKEGPSILRIQQVVRGDSAAYFCASSKLDQETQYFGPGTRLLVL.

The sample holds many counts of this clonotype. The V call is TRBV6-4, the J call TRBJ2-2, with 7 nucleotides matching TRBD2. J lost 5 bases, V lost 3 bases, and 6 bases had no gene match. CDR1 is MRHNA, CDR2 SNTAGT, per germline. The length of the CDR3 is 15 residues. DNA for the CDR3: TGTGCCAGCAGTGAAACGTCGGGGGGTACCGGGGAGCTGTTTTTT. As protein: CASSETSGGTGELFF.

This clonotype came up many times. The rearrangement uses TRBV25-1 and TRBJ2-1, with 13 bases lining up with TRBD2. This CDR3 comprises 16 residues. Trimming took 9 bases from V and 0 from J; bases not matched to a gene: 5. From germline, CDR1 is MGHDK and CDR2 SYGVNS. CDR3 bases: TGTGCCAGGACTAGCGGGAGGAAGGGCTCCTACAATGAGCAGTTCTTC. Translated: CARTSGRKGSYNEQFF.

This clonotype was counted ten times or more. The V and J genes are TRBV20-1 and TRBJ2-3; 10 nucleotides align to TRBD2. V gave up 3 bases and J gave up 1 base; unmatched junction bases: 16. This CDR3 comprises 19 residues. CDR1 DFQATT and CDR2 SNEGSKA come from the germline V gene (reference sequence). The CDR3 region is CSASGAGGRSISGTDTQYF. For the CDR3, the DNA is TGCAGTGCTAGCGGAGCGGGAGGGCGTTCTATCTCGGGCACAGATACGCAGTATTTT.

This clonotype appeared a few times. The V and J genes are TRBV2 and TRBJ1-1; 9 bases match TRBD1. Germline V gene lookup returns CDR1 SNHLY and CDR2 FYNNEI. V dropped 6 bases and J dropped 10; count of bases not matched to a gene: 15. The CDR3 extends over 15 amino acids. CDR3 nucleotides: TGTGCCAGCAGCCCCAGCACCGGGACAGGGAAGGTAGCTTTCTTT. This sequence encodes CASSPSTGTGKVAFF.

This clonotype was seen a handful of times. The gene calls are TRBV10-2 and TRBJ2-7; 12 bases line up with TRBD1. In germline, CDR1 is WSHSY, CDR2 SAAADI. There are 15 residues in the CDR3. J lost 7 bases, V lost 4 bases, and 8 bases had no gene match. DNA of the CDR3: TGCGCCAGCAGTGGGGACAGGGGGCTGTCGAGGGAGCAGTACTTC. Its protein is CASSGDRGLSREQYF.

The genes are TRBV29-1 and TRBJ2-7; no firm D call. Germline-derived CDR1 and CDR2 are SQVTM and ANQGSEA. Trimming left V 5 bases short and J 3 bases short, with 5 bases between. The CDR3 has 10 amino acids. CDR3 residues: CSVIDYEQYF. The CDR3, as DNA: TGCAGCGTTATAGACTACGAGCAGTACTTC.

The chain joins TRBV29-1 to TRBJ2-1, with 10 nucleotides matching TRBD2. CDR1 SQVTM and CDR2 ANQGSEA come from the germline V gene. The CDR3 is made up of 13 amino acids. Unmatched junction bases numbered 4, after V lost 1 base and J lost 10 bases. The CDR3 reads CSVEALGLAEQFF. The CDR3 coding sequence is TGCAGCGTTGAAGCGTTGGGACTAGCGGAGCAGTTCTTC.

This clonotype was picked up a small number of times. V and J are TRBV18 and TRBJ2-7; D gene unclear. Germline V lookup: CDR1 KGHSH, CDR2 LQKENI. Deletions cut 3 bases from V and 7 bases from J, with 16 bases between. The CDR3 runs 14 residues. The CDR3 sequence: CASSPWDGPKEQYF. The CDR3 region has the DNA TGTGCCAGCTCACCTTGGGATGGCCCTAAGGAGCAGTACTTC. Full variable domain (rest looked up from reference TRBV18 and TRBJ2-7): NAGVMQNPRHLVRRRGQEARLRCSPMKGHSHVYWYRQLPEEGLKFMVYLQKENIIDESGMPKERFSAEFPKEGPSILRIQQVVRGDSAAYFCASSPWDGPKEQYFGPGTRLTVT.

There are a few counts of this clonotype. J is TRBJ2-7 and V is TRBV20-1; 9 bases align to TRBD1. CDR1 and CDR2 from the germline V gene are DFQATT and SNEGSKA (reference sequence). Trimming took 6 bases from V and 6 from J; bases not matched to a gene: 6. This CDR3 comprises 12 residues. CDR3 nucleotide sequence: TGCAGTGCCTTACAGGGGGCCAGCGAGCAGTACTTC. Its protein is CSALQGASEQYF.

The chain uses TRBV7-2 and TRBJ2-1, with D possibly being TRBD2 (6 bases). From germline, CDR1 is SGHTA and CDR2 FQGNSA. The CDR3 consists of 17 residues. Trimming shortened V by 5 bases and J by 5 bases, and 22 bases separated the two germline ends. The CDR3 DNA is TGTGCCAGCAGCCGACAACCCGGAGGGGCTAGAAACAATGAGCAGTTCTTC. Protein sequence: CASSRQPGGARNNEQFF. The whole variable domain, filled in from reference TRBV7-2 and TRBJ2-1, reads GAGVSQSPSNKVTEKGKDVELRCDPISGHTALYWYRQSLGQGLEFLIYFQGNSAPDKSGLPSDRFSAERTGGSVSTLTIQRTQQEDSAVYLCASSRQPGGARNNEQFFGPGTRLTVL.

This clonotype was seen at least ten times. The genes are TRBV29-1 and TRBJ1-1; unclear D gene. The CDR3 contains 13 residues. The germline CDR1 and CDR2 sequences are SQVTM and ANQGSEA. Trimming removed 7 bases from V and 7 bases from J, with 19 bases in between. This CDR3 reads CSAQSFRTYEAFF. DNA of the CDR3: TGCAGCGCCCAAAGCTTTCGGACCTATGAAGCTTTCTTT. Full variable domain (remainder filled in from reference TRBV29-1 and TRBJ1-1): SAVISQKPSRDICQRGTSLTIQCQVDSQVTMMFWYRQQPGQSLTLIATANQGSEATYESGFVIDKFPISRPNLTFSTLTVSNMSPEDSSIYLCSAQSFRTYEAFFGQGTRLTVV.

This chain joins TRBV28 and TRBJ2-7, with D possibly called TRBD1 or TRBD2 (5 bases each). The V and J ends lost 8 bases and 10 bases respectively, with 21 bases between them. Germline V gene sequence: CDR1 MDHEN, CDR2 SYDVKM. CDR3 length: 13 amino acids. CDR3 nucleotides: TGTGCCAGCTTCGCAGGGACGGCCTCTTACCAGTACTTC. Protein: CASFAGTASYQYF.

This clonotype is judged medium-sized. This chain joins TRBV6-1 and TRBJ2-7; D is ambiguous. From germline, CDR1 is MNHNS and CDR2 SASEGT. The V gene lost 7 bases and the J gene lost 3 bases, with 13 bases spanning the gap. This CDR3 contains 13 residues. The CDR3 loop is CASKGGPSYEQYF. Written as DNA, the CDR3 is TGTGCCAGCAAAGGTGGGCCGAGCTACGAGCAGTACTTC.

The rearrangement uses TRBV11-2 and TRBJ2-4; possibly TRBD2 for D (6 bases). This CDR3 comprises 14 residues. Germline lookup yields CDR1 SGHAT and CDR2 FQNNGV. V shed 3 bases and J shed 7 bases, with 13 bases lying between them. CDR3 residues: CASSFSGGGNIQYF. CDR3 nucleotide sequence: TGTGCCAGCAGCTTTAGTGGAGGAGGGAACATTCAGTACTTC.

V is TRBV12-3 or TRBV12-4 and J is TRBJ2-5; the match to TRBD1 covers 8 bases. J lost 5 bases, V lost 6 bases, and 8 bases had no gene match. CDR3 length equals 14 residues. The CDR3 nucleotides are TGTGCCAGCAGGAAAGGACAGGGTAGGGAGACCCAGTACTTC. This encodes CASRKGQGRETQYF.

This clonotype was counted a few times. The rearrangement joins TRBV29-1 to TRBJ2-1; 10 positions match TRBD2. CDR1 is SQVTM and CDR2 is ANQGSEA in the germline V gene. The CDR3 contains 16 residues. Losses at the gene ends were 3 bases for V and 7 bases for J; bases not matched to a gene: 12. The CDR3: CSVDGLAVLTGNEQFF. The DNA of the CDR3 is TGCAGCGTTGATGGACTAGCGGTCCTGACGGGGAATGAGCAGTTCTTC.

This clonotype has a count of ten or more. The chain employs TRBV4-1 and TRBJ2-7, with 9 nucleotides matching TRBD2. Germline trimming cut 4 bases from V and 7 bases from J; bases unmatched to any gene: 14. The CDR3 is made up of 16 amino acids. CDR1 MGHRA and CDR2 YSYEKL come from the germline V gene. Written as DNA, the CDR3 is TGCGCCAGCAGCCCCTTGGACAGGCCTAGCGGGATAGAGCAGTACTTC. It specifies CASSPLDRPSGIEQYF.

This clonotype has more than one count but fewer than ten. This chain joins TRBV9 and TRBJ2-1, with unresolved D. Germline V gene data show CDR1 as SGDLS and CDR2 as YYNGEE. Trimming left V 0 bases short and J 8 bases short, with 12 bases between. The CDR3 length is 14 residues. CDR3: CASSVEGARDEQFF. DNA of the CDR3: TGTGCCAGCAGCGTAGAAGGTGCTAGGGATGAGCAGTTCTTC.

This clonotype was observed many times. The chain is built from TRBV18 and TRBJ1-1, with D possibly TRBD1 on 6 matching bases. This CDR3 contains 15 residues. Germline loops: CDR1 KGHSH, CDR2 LQKENI. The V gene lost 5 bases and the J gene lost 0 bases, with 13 bases spanning the gap. CDR3 sequence reads: CASSITGTMNTEAFF. Written as DNA, the CDR3 is TGTGCCAGCTCAATTACAGGGACTATGAACACTGAAGCTTTCTTT.

This clonotype was seen a few times. This sequence joins TRBV3-1 and TRBJ1-3; D is unresolved. The CDR3 consists of 15 residues. V was cut by 2 bases and J by 6 bases, with 14 bases left in between. Germline assignment: CDR1 LGHDT and CDR2 YNNKEL (reference sequence). The CDR3 bases are TGTGCCAGCAGCCAATATTTAAGCGGGGAAAACACCATATATTTT. Its protein is CASSQYLSGENTIYF.

This clonotype was seen at least ten times. This chain connects TRBV7-8 to TRBJ1-1; no clear D. The CDR3 has 14 amino acids. The germline V and J ends were trimmed by 5 bases and 5 bases, with 15 bases remaining between them. Germline CDR1 is SGHVS and CDR2 is FQNEAQ. The CDR3 spells CASSPARGGTEAFF. CDR3 sequence (DNA): TGTGCCAGCAGCCCCGCCCGGGGAGGAACTGAAGCTTTCTTT.

In this sample, this clonotype turned up a few times. The V and J genes are TRBV7-6 and TRBJ2-2; D ambiguous. The germline CDR1 and CDR2 sequences are SGHVS and FNYEAQ. This CDR3 is built from 14 residues. Trimming stripped 2 bases from V and 4 bases from J, with 8 bases between. CDR3 coding DNA: TGTGCCAGCAGCTTAATTTCGAGCACCGGGGAGCTGTTTTTT. Protein: CASSLISSTGELFF.

The chain carries TRBV29-1 and TRBJ2-1; 10 nucleotides line up with TRBD2. The CDR3 spans 12 residues. Germline V lookup: CDR1 SQVTM, CDR2 ANQGSEA. Losses at the gene ends were 7 bases for V and 8 bases for J; bases not matched to a gene: 5. The chain's CDR3 is CSASSGSDEQFF. For the CDR3, the DNA is TGCAGCGCCTCTAGCGGGAGCGATGAGCAGTTCTTC.

The V and J genes are TRBV5-1 and TRBJ2-3; TRBD2 matches 11 bases. CDR1 is SGHRS, CDR2 YFSETQ, per germline. Trimming at V came to 4 bases and at J to 10 bases, leaving 8 bases not matched to a gene. CDR3 length: 14 amino acids. CDR3 loop: CASSPTSGNPSQYF. The CDR3 nucleotides are TGCGCCAGCAGCCCGACTAGCGGGAACCCCTCGCAGTATTTT. Based on the CDR3 plus reference TRBV5-1 and TRBJ2-3, the full variable domain is KAGVTQTPRYLIKTRGQQVTLSCSPISGHRSVSWYQQTPGQGLQFLFEYFSETQRNKGNFPGRFSGRQFSNSRSEMNVSTLELGDSALYLCASSPTSGNPSQYFGPGTRLTVL.